The 30 T cell receptor beta chains below were found in one sample sequenced in a study of T cell responses to AZD1222 COVID-19 vaccine. The table came from immunoSEQ multiplex PCR; TCRdb's copy has only in-frame clones and leaves some out. This table holds around 140,000 clones, roughly 86% found once. This material consisted of peripheral blood, taken 28 days after the second AZD1222 dose. These receptors originate from an adult who received the AZD1222 COVID-19 vaccine.

The V and J genes are TRBV15 and TRBJ1-5; no clear D gene. V was pared by 0 bases and J by 0 bases, with 9 bases between. Germline CDR1 and CDR2: LNHNV and YYDKDF (reference sequence). The CDR3 length is 16 residues. The CDR3 DNA follows: TGTGCCACCAGCAGAGAGATCGGGTATAGCAATCAGCCCCAGCATTTT. Protein sequence: CATSREIGYSNQPQHF.

The chain uses TRBV7-6 and TRBJ2-7; 12 nucleotides match TRBD1. Germline CDR1 is SGHVS and CDR2 is FNYEAQ. Germline trimming cut 5 bases from V and 4 bases from J; bases unmatched to any gene: 3. This CDR3 is 14 amino acids long. The CDR3 DNA reads TGTGCCAGCAGCCCGGGACAGGGGGCATACGAGCAGTACTTC. Protein sequence: CASSPGQGAYEQYF.

The chain is built from TRBV7-9 and TRBJ1-3; possibly TRBD1 for D (6 bases). V was cut by 5 bases and J by 0 bases, with 11 bases left in between. This CDR3 spans 15 amino acids. CDR1 is SEHNR, CDR2 FQNEAQ, per germline (reference sequence). The CDR3 DNA sequence: TGTGCCAGCAGCCCCAGGGGTCTCTCTGGAAACACCATATATTTT. Translating gives CASSPRGLSGNTIYF.

In nucleotides, the CDR3 is TGTGCCAGTAGTCCCTCCGACGGCCGTTCCTACGAGCAGTACTTC. Encoded protein: CASSPSDGRSYEQYF. This chain joins TRBV19 and TRBJ2-7; no clear D gene. The germline V gene has CDR1 LNHDA and CDR2 SQIVND (reference sequence). The ends were cut back, 5 bases at V and 1 base at J, with 15 bases in the middle. The CDR3 has 15 amino acids.

This clone was found once. V gene TRBV2 combines with J gene TRBJ1-1; unclear D gene. CDR1 is SNHLY and CDR2 is FYNNEI in the germline V gene. This CDR3 is 14 amino acids long. The germline V and J ends were trimmed by 4 bases and 4 bases, with 13 bases remaining between them. CDR3 sequence reads: CASSAQREGTEAFF. CDR3 DNA sequence: TGTGCCAGCAGTGCTCAGAGAGAAGGCACTGAAGCTTTCTTT.

This clone has more than one count but fewer than ten. This chain links TRBV28 with TRBJ1-1; D perhaps matches TRBD1 (6 bases). Germline-derived CDR1 and CDR2 are MDHEN and SYDVKM. Trimming took off 1 base at V and 0 bases at J, with 15 bases between the two ends. CDR3 length: 17 residues. The DNA for the CDR3 is TGTGCCAGCAGTTTATTTATGGAGACAGGCCTGAACACTGAAGCTTTCTTT. Translated, it gives CASSLFMETGLNTEAFF. The full variable domain, in which reference TRBV28 and TRBJ1-1 provide the parts outside the CDR3, is DVKVTQSSRYLVKRTGEKVFLECVQDMDHENMFWYRQDPGLGLRLIYFSYDVKMKEKGDIPEGYSVSREKKERFSLILESASTNQTSMYLCASSLFMETGLNTEAFFGQGTRLTVV.

The chain carries TRBV2 and TRBJ2-6, with 8 bases aligning to TRBD1. Germline loops: CDR1 SNHLY, CDR2 FYNNEI. Trimming at V came to 10 bases and at J to 0 bases, leaving 8 bases not matched to a gene. This CDR3 is 16 amino acids long. CDR3 nucleotides: TGTGCCAACTGGGACAGGAGAAACTCTGGGGCCAACGTCCTGACTTTC. It specifies CANWDRRNSGANVLTF.

This clone has just a few counts. The chain couples TRBV2 to TRBJ2-7, with TRBD1 matching over 8 bases. The CDR3 consists of 13 residues. Germline loops: CDR1 SNHLY, CDR2 FYNNEI. The V segment lost 7 bases and the J segment 5 bases; nucleotides outside the gene matches: 7. CDR3 in amino acids: CASTGQGGDEQYF. CDR3 in DNA: TGTGCCAGCACCGGACAGGGAGGCGACGAGCAGTACTTC.

This clone is a singleton in its sample. V gene TRBV5-1 combines with J gene TRBJ2-7; 7 bases line up with TRBD2. Germline lookup yields CDR1 SGHRS and CDR2 YFSETQ. V was pared by 0 bases and J by 6 bases, with 9 bases of the junction left unmatched. CDR3 size: 15 residues. As DNA, the CDR3 is TGCGCCAGCAGCTTGGCCGGTGTCGGGGAGGGCGAGCAGTACTTC. It yields the protein CASSLAGVGEGEQYF.

This clone occurred a few times. The sample has other DNA sequences that encode this CDR3 too. The chain combines TRBV7-9 with TRBJ2-7; possibly TRBD2 for D (6 bases). From germline, CDR1 is SEHNR and CDR2 FQNEAQ (reference sequence). The ends were cut back, 5 bases at V and 7 bases at J, with 9 bases in the middle. The CDR3 totals 11 residues. Here the CDR3 reads CASSPGLEQYF. CDR3 DNA: TGTGCCAGCAGCCCCGGACTAGAGCAGTACTTC. The full variable domain, its missing parts supplied by reference TRBV7-9 and TRBJ2-7, is DTGVSQNPRHKITKRGQNVTFRCDPISEHNRLYWYRQTLGQGPEFLTYFQNEAQLEKSRLLSDRFSAERPKGSFSTLEIQRTEQGDSAMYLCASSPGLEQYFGPGTRLTVT.

The V gene is TRBV9, the J gene TRBJ1-1; D remains unclear. From germline, CDR1 is SGDLS and CDR2 YYNGEE. CDR3 length equals 13 residues. V lost 0 bases to trimming and J lost 1 base, with 4 bases between them. The CDR3, as DNA: TGTGCCAGCAGCGTAGATTCGAACACTGAAGCTTTCTTT. Residues: CASSVDSNTEAFF.

The rearrangement joins TRBV19 to TRBJ1-5, with D perhaps TRBD1 (5 bases). Between the trimmed V and J ends, which lost 6 bases and 7 bases, there was a span of 16 bases. The CDR3 length is 14 residues. The germline V gene encodes CDR1 LNHDA and CDR2 SQIVND (reference sequence). The CDR3 DNA reads as TGTGCCAGTAGGGGACTATCCGGTTTACAGCCCCAGCATTTT. It codes for CASRGLSGLQPQHF.

This chain links TRBV28 with TRBJ1-1, with D perhaps matching TRBD1 (5 bases). In germline, CDR1 is MDHEN, CDR2 SYDVKM. V lost 4 bases to trimming and J lost 0 bases, with 6 bases between them. The CDR3 runs to 13 residues. The DNA for the CDR3 is TGTGCCAGCAGTTACAGGTTGAACACTGAAGCTTTCTTT. Amino acid sequence: CASSYRLNTEAFF. The full variable domain, with the rest looked up from reference TRBV28 and TRBJ1-1, is DVKVTQSSRYLVKRTGEKVFLECVQDMDHENMFWYRQDPGLGLRLIYFSYDVKMKEKGDIPEGYSVSREKKERFSLILESASTNQTSMYLCASSYRLNTEAFFGQGTRLTVV.

The chain uses TRBV14 and TRBJ2-3, with 7 bases identical to TRBD2. Germline V gene data show CDR1 as SGHDN and CDR2 as FVKESK. Trimming at V came to 4 bases and at J to 0 bases, leaving 7 bases not matched to a gene. This CDR3 is 16 amino acids long. CDR3 amino acids: CASSRLGGISTDTQYF. The CDR3 bases are TGTGCCAGCAGCCGCCTGGGGGGGATCAGCACAGATACGCAGTATTTT.

In the case of this clone: Germline is not matched at one junction end, which may reflect a read error. The chain links TRBV27 to TRBJ1-3; D is uncertain. Per germline, CDR1 MNHEY and CDR2 SMNVEV (reference sequence). The CDR3 spans 13 residues. The CDR3 is CASSLSNGDTIYF. As DNA, the CDR3 is TGTGCCAGCAGTTTATCTAATGGAGACACCATATATTTT.

This chain uses TRBV23-1 with TRBJ2-1; possible D gene TRBD2, 6 bases. TRBV23-1 is given ORF status, its function remaining uncertain. The CDR3 covers 14 residues. The V gene lost 10 bases and the J gene lost 6 bases, with 19 bases spanning the gap. In nucleotides, the CDR3 is TGCGCCACCCCGCAAGGAGGGCTATCCAATGAGCAGTTCTTC. Translation: CATPQGGLSNEQFF.

The chain combines TRBV5-1 with TRBJ1-3; D remains ambiguous. CDR1 SGHRS and CDR2 YFSETQ come from the germline V gene. Deletions cut 6 bases from V and 2 bases from J, with 15 bases between. CDR3 length: 15 amino acids. The CDR3: CASKAPGVAGNTIYF. The CDR3 DNA is TGCGCCAGCAAGGCCCCCGGGGTTGCTGGAAACACCATATATTTT.

V and J are TRBV3-1 (or the pseudogene TRBV3-2) and TRBJ2-1, with 7 bases that match TRBD1. The CDR3 length is 14 residues. The germline CDR1 and CDR2 sequences are LGHDT and YNNKEL (reference sequence). V lost 4 bases to trimming and J lost 9 bases; unmatched junction nucleotides: 9. This chain's CDR3 is CASSLSTGLAEQFF. DNA of the CDR3: TGTGCCAGCAGCCTTTCGACAGGGCTGGCTGAGCAGTTCTTC.

In this sample, this clone turned up a few times. This chain joins TRBV13 and TRBJ1-1; D remains ambiguous. The CDR3 extends over 15 amino acids. Germline CDR1 and CDR2: PRHDT and FYEKMQ (reference sequence). Trimming stripped 2 bases from V and 1 base from J, with 11 bases between. The CDR3: CASSLRGSANTEAFF. For the CDR3, the DNA is TGTGCCAGCAGCTTACGTGGCAGCGCGAACACTGAAGCTTTCTTT.

The V gene is TRBV11-2, the J gene TRBJ2-7; D may be TRBD2 (7 bases). The CDR3 length is 16 residues. CDR1 SGHAT and CDR2 FQNNGV come from the germline V gene. V dropped 7 bases and J dropped 2 bases, with 21 bases sitting between them. CDR3 nucleotides: TGTGCCAGCATCACTACGGGGGGCGGAGCTGCCTACGAGCAGTACTTC. This codes for CASITTGGGAAYEQYF.

As DNA, the CDR3 is TGCGCCAGCAGCTTAGAGGGTTTTAATTCACCCCTCCACTTT. Protein sequence: CASSLEGFNSPLHF. The chain uses TRBV5-1 and TRBJ1-6; no firm D call. Germline V lookup: CDR1 SGHRS, CDR2 YFSETQ. Trimming removed 2 bases at V and 6 bases at J, with 9 bases between. This CDR3 spans 14 amino acids.

V usage is TRBV10-3 and J usage is TRBJ1-2, with 11 nucleotides matching TRBD1. The junction had 5 bases not matched to a gene; V was cut back by 11 bases and J by 0 bases. Germline V gene sequence: CDR1 ENHRY, CDR2 SYGVKD. This CDR3 comprises 14 residues. Here the CDR3 reads CALSGQGANYGYTF. The DNA of the CDR3 is TGTGCCCTCTCGGGACAGGGGGCTAACTATGGCTACACCTTC.

The J gene is TRBJ2-3, the V gene TRBV30, with D perhaps matching TRBD2 (7 bases). The CDR3 runs 13 residues. Germline-derived CDR1 and CDR2 are GTSNPN and SVGIG (reference sequence). The ends were cut back, 3 bases at V and 7 bases at J, with 14 bases in the middle. The CDR3 region is CAWRVAGANTQYF. CDR3 in DNA: TGTGCCTGGAGAGTGGCGGGGGCCAATACGCAGTATTTT.

The chain employs TRBV27 and TRBJ2-7, with D hard to call. The CDR3 has 14 residues. Trimming took off 2 bases at V and 3 bases at J, with 11 bases between the two ends. Germline lookup yields CDR1 MNHEY and CDR2 SMNVEV (reference sequence). The chain's CDR3 is CASSLGYQNYEQYF. The CDR3 bases are TGTGCCAGCAGTTTAGGGTACCAAAACTACGAGCAGTACTTC.

This sequence joins TRBV28 and TRBJ1-3; TRBD1 is a possible D gene (6 bases). The CDR3 length is 13 residues. Germline loops: CDR1 MDHEN, CDR2 SYDVKM. As DNA, the CDR3 is TGTGCAGTACAGGGATATCGTGGAAACACCATATATTTT. Translation: CAVQGYRGNTIYF. Full variable domain (missing parts from reference TRBV28 and TRBJ1-3): DVKVTQSSRYLVKRTGEKVFLECVQDMDHENMFWYRQDPGLGLRLIYFSYDVKMKEKGDIPEGYSVSREKKERFSLILESASTNQTSMYLCAVQGYRGNTIYFGEGSWLTVV.

CDR3 region: CASSLLGARNSPLHF. The CDR3 DNA is TGTGCCAGCAGCCTACTGGGGGCGCGGAATTCACCCCTCCACTTT. The rearrangement uses TRBV5-6 and TRBJ1-6, with D perhaps TRBD1 (6 bases). Looked up from germline, CDR1 is SGHDT and CDR2 is YYEEEE. The CDR3 spans 15 residues. Trimming removed 4 bases at V and 7 bases at J, with 15 bases between.

The gene calls are TRBV2 and TRBJ1-2, with 8 bases that match TRBD1. Germline V gene data show CDR1 as SNHLY and CDR2 as FYNNEI. Unmatched junction bases numbered 6, after V lost 0 bases and J lost 0 bases. This CDR3 spans 17 amino acids. The CDR3 spells CASSEARGTGANYGYTF. CDR3 sequence (DNA): TGTGCCAGCAGTGAAGCGCGTGGGACAGGAGCTAACTATGGCTACACCTTC.

This sequence joins TRBV10-3 and TRBJ1-1, with a weak D call TRBD1 (5 bases). The germline gives CDR1 ENHRY, CDR2 SYGVKD. This CDR3 spans 14 amino acids. Trimming shortened V by 2 bases and J by 3 bases, and 10 bases separated the two germline ends. CDR3 sequence: CAISENRIDTEAFF. As DNA, the CDR3 is TGTGCCATCAGTGAGAACAGGATTGACACTGAAGCTTTCTTT.

The chain is built from TRBV11-2 and TRBJ1-6, with D unresolved. CDR1 is SGHAT, CDR2 FQNNGV, per germline. Trimming shortened V by 1 base and J by 0 bases, and 13 bases separated the two germline ends. This CDR3 comprises 18 residues. The DNA for the CDR3 is TGTGCCAGCAGCTTAGGGGCACCATTGAGCTCCTATAATTCACCCCTCCACTTT. It codes for CASSLGAPLSSYNSPLHF.

The chain is built from TRBV6-2 or TRBV6-3 and TRBJ2-1; D is unclear. Looked up from germline, CDR1 is MNHEY and CDR2 is SVGEGT. V lost 6 bases and J 8 bases, leaving 8 bases between the germline ends. This CDR3 contains 11 residues. CDR3 coding DNA: TGTGCCAGCAGCCATAGTCATGAGCAGTTCTTC. Protein product: CASSHSHEQFF.